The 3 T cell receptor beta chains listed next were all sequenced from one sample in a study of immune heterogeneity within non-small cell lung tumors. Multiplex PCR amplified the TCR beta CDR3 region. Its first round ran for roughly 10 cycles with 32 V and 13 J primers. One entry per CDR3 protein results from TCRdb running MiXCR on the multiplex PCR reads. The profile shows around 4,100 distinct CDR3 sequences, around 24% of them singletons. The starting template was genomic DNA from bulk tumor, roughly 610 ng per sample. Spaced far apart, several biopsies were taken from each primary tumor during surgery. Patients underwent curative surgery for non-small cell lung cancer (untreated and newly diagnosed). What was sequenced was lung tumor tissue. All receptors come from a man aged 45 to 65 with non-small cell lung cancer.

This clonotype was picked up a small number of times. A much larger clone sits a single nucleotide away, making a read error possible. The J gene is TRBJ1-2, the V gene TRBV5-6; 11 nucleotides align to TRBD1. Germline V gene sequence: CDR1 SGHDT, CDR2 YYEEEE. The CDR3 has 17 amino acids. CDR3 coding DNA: TGTGCCAACAGCCGACTGGAAATCGGACAGGGGGCACGGGGCTACACCTTC. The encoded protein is CANSRLEIGQGARGYTF.

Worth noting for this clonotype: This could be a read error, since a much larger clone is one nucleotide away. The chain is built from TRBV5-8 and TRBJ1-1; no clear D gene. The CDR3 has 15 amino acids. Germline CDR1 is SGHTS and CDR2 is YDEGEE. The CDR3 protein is CASSLGGRVSSEAIF. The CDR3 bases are TGTGCCAGCAGCTTGGGCGGCAGAGTCTCTTCTGAAGCTATCTTT.

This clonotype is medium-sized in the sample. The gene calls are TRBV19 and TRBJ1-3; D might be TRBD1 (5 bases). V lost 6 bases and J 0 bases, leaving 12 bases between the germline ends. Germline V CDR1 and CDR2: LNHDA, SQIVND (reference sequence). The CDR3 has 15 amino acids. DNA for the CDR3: TGTGCCAGTAGATTCGACAGACTCTCTGGAAACACCATATATTTT. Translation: CASRFDRLSGNTIYF.